The next 22 T cell receptor beta chains were all read from a single sample in a study of shared clonotypes between healthy human individuals. CD45RO-negative, CCR7-selected cells formed the naive CD8 fraction, which excluded terminally differentiated effector memory CD45RA+ cells. The method was immunoSEQ multiplex PCR; TCRdb's version includes in-frame clones alone and lacks a portion of them. In the table there are some 2,000,000 clones, just under 95% of which are singletons. Sequencing used naive CD8+ T cells sorted from blood. These receptor sequences come from a man between 18 and 29 years old in good health.

The rearrangement links TRBV7-2 to TRBJ2-3, with D perhaps matching TRBD1 (6 bases). Trimming removed 5 bases at V and 6 bases at J, with 15 bases between. Germline CDR1 is SGHTA and CDR2 is FQGNSA. The CDR3 runs 14 residues. CDR3 sequence: CASSLKPGEDTQYF. CDR3 DNA sequence: TGTGCCAGCAGCCTCAAACCAGGGGAGGATACGCAGTATTTT.

This sequence joins TRBV27 and TRBJ1-1, with D perhaps matching TRBD1 (6 bases). The CDR3 runs to 14 residues. Germline lookup yields CDR1 MNHEY and CDR2 SMNVEV (reference sequence). The V gene lost 6 bases and the J gene lost 0 bases, with 11 bases spanning the gap. The CDR3 protein is CASRWGHLNTEAFF. CDR3 coding DNA: TGTGCCAGCAGATGGGGACACCTGAACACTGAAGCTTTCTTT.

This clone was detected only once. The gene calls are TRBV27 and TRBJ2-1; D tentatively fits TRBD1 or TRBD2 (5 bases each). V lost 8 bases, J lost 8 bases, and 28 bases lay in between. Germline V gene lookup returns CDR1 MNHEY and CDR2 SMNVEV (reference sequence). The CDR3 is 17 residues long. CDR3 sequence (DNA): TGTGCCAGCTCCCCTGGCCCCGCGTTAGGAGTGGGGGATGAGCAGTTCTTC. Translated, it gives CASSPGPALGVGDEQFF.

The CDR3 nucleotides read TGCGCCAGCAGCTTGGCCGGGGCCGCCGGCGTTTTAAACACTGAAGCTTTCTTT. The encoded protein is CASSLAGAAGVLNTEAFF. This chain links TRBV5-1 with TRBJ1-1; maybe TRBD1 (5 bases). The ends were cut back, 0 bases at V and 2 bases at J, with 20 bases in the middle. Germline assignment: CDR1 SGHRS and CDR2 YFSETQ. The CDR3 length is 18 residues.

The chain carries TRBV6-6 and TRBJ2-5; perhaps TRBD2 as D (5 bases). The CDR3 has 15 residues. Germline CDR1 is MNHNY and CDR2 is SVGAGI (reference sequence). Trimming took 2 bases from V and 3 from J, leaving 13 bases between them. CDR3 amino acids: CASSYPRTGEETQYF. The DNA for the CDR3 is TGTGCCAGCAGTTACCCCCGGACCGGGGAAGAGACCCAGTACTTC.

The rearrangement links TRBV4-1 to TRBJ2-5; 12 bases are shared with TRBD2. The germline V gene encodes CDR1 MGHRA and CDR2 YSYEKL. The CDR3 totals 15 residues. V lost 7 bases to trimming and J lost 9 bases; unmatched junction nucleotides: 12. Here the CDR3 DNA reads TGCGCCAGCAATACCCTAGCGGGAGGGCCTGGGGCCCAGTACTTC. Its protein is CASNTLAGGPGAQYF.

This rearrangement joins TRBV30 to TRBJ2-1; TRBD2 aligns across 8 bases. Germline V CDR1 and CDR2: GTSNPN, SVGIG (reference sequence). V lost 0 bases and J lost 0; bases outside the gene matches: 7. This CDR3 is built from 17 residues. The CDR3 reads CAWSVQSGGSSYNEQFF. The CDR3 coding sequence is TGTGCCTGGAGTGTACAGAGCGGGGGAAGCTCCTACAATGAGCAGTTCTTC.

The chain employs TRBV29-1 and TRBJ2-7, with D unclear. The V and J ends lost 6 bases and 2 bases respectively, with 11 bases between them. The CDR3 runs to 12 residues. The germline V gene has CDR1 SQVTM and CDR2 ANQGSEA. The CDR3 nucleotides read TGCAGCGTGACCGGCCTGGCCTACGAGCAGTACTTC. This encodes CSVTGLAYEQYF.

In regard to this clone: The junction does not match germline at one end; this may be a read error. The CDR3 DNA follows: TGTGCTAGCAGCTTCCGGGCCGGGAAGGAGCAGTACTTC. Its translation is CASSFRAGKEQYF. The V call is TRBV7-7, the J call TRBJ2-7, with D possibly matching TRBD2 (5 bases). The CDR3 extends over 13 amino acids. The germline V gene encodes CDR1 SSHAT and CDR2 FNYEAQ (reference sequence).

This clone was seen just once. The V call is TRBV2, the J call TRBJ1-2, with D possibly being TRBD1 (6 bases). Per the germline V gene, CDR1 is SNHLY and CDR2 is FYNNEI. The CDR3 runs to 13 residues. Deletions cut 5 bases from V and 8 bases from J, with 15 bases between. Here the CDR3 DNA reads TGTGCCAGCAGTCCGGGGGCGGGTCCGGGCTACACCTTC. It translates to CASSPGAGPGYTF.

The chain carries TRBV11-2 and TRBJ1-3; maybe TRBD1 (5 bases). Germline V gene sequence: CDR1 SGHAT, CDR2 FQNNGV. The CDR3 runs to 15 residues. V lost 1 base and J 4 bases, leaving 11 bases between the germline ends. DNA for the CDR3: TGTGCCAGCAGCTTAGCGACAGCAAAAGGAAACACCATATATTTT. Its protein is CASSLATAKGNTIYF.

CDR3 residues: CASSLEPEETQYF. CDR3 sequence (DNA): TGTGCCAGCAGCTTGGAGCCGGAGGAGACCCAGTACTTC. V usage is TRBV5-6 and J usage is TRBJ2-5; no definite D call. Trimming took off 0 bases at V and 5 bases at J, with 8 bases between the two ends. Germline lookup yields CDR1 SGHDT and CDR2 YYEEEE. This CDR3 is built from 13 residues.

CDR3 DNA sequence: TGTGCCTGGACTTTCGGACAGGGCTATGGCTACACCTTC. This translates into CAWTFGQGYGYTF. The rearrangement links TRBV30 to TRBJ1-2; 8 nucleotides align to TRBD1. The CDR3 totals 13 residues. V shed 4 bases and J 4 bases; nucleotides not matched to a gene: 5. Germline-derived CDR1 and CDR2 are GTSNPN and SVGIG (reference sequence). The full variable domain, rest sourced from reference TRBV30 and TRBJ1-2, is SQTIHQWPATLVQPVGSPLSLECTVEGTSNPNLYWYRQAAGRGLQLLFYSVGIGQISSEVPQNLSASRPQDRQFILSSKKLLLSDSGFYLCAWTFGQGYGYTFGSGTRLTVV.

With respect to this clone: This sample also contains other DNA sequences that code for the same CDR3. J is TRBJ2-5 and V is TRBV11-2, with D maybe TRBD2 (5 bases). V was trimmed by 3 bases and J by 2 bases, leaving 7 bases between them. Germline lookup yields CDR1 SGHAT and CDR2 FQNNGV. The CDR3 totals 13 residues. CDR3 DNA sequence: TGTGCCAGCAGCTTCGGAGGTCAAGAGACCCAGTACTTC. Its protein is CASSFGGQETQYF.

The rearrangement joins TRBV7-6 to TRBJ2-7; 9 nucleotides agree with TRBD2. From germline, CDR1 is SGHVS and CDR2 FNYEAQ. The CDR3 is made up of 15 amino acids. The J segment lost 0 bases and the V segment lost 5 bases, leaving 5 bases of the junction unmatched. CDR3 residues: CASSRSGGLSYEQYF. Written as DNA, the CDR3 is TGTGCCAGCAGCCGTAGCGGGGGACTCTCCTACGAGCAGTACTTC.

The chain has TRBV4-1 and TRBJ2-1; D is ambiguous. Germline CDR1 is MGHRA and CDR2 is YSYEKL. The V end was cut by 0 bases, the J end by 0 bases, with 15 bases between. The CDR3 is 18 residues long. CDR3 loop: CASSQDPPARSSYNEQFF. CDR3 DNA: TGCGCCAGCAGCCAAGATCCTCCAGCAAGGTCCTCCTACAATGAGCAGTTCTTC.

The rearrangement uses TRBV9 and TRBJ1-1; tentatively, D is TRBD1 (5 bases). Looked up from germline, CDR1 is SGDLS and CDR2 is YYNGEE. This CDR3 spans 13 amino acids. V shed 4 bases and J shed 3 bases, with 10 bases lying between them. The chain's CDR3 is CASSLRGHTEAFF. The DNA of the CDR3 is TGTGCCAGCAGCTTGCGGGGCCACACTGAAGCTTTCTTT. The complete variable domain, with remaining parts taken from reference TRBV9 and TRBJ1-1, reads DSGVTQTPKHLITATGQRVTLRCSPRSGDLSVYWYQQSLDQGLQFLIQYYNGEERAKGNILERFSAQQFPDLHSELNLSSLELGDSALYFCASSLRGHTEAFFGQGTRLTVV.

The chain couples TRBV2 to TRBJ1-4; D is unclear. Germline-derived CDR1 and CDR2 are SNHLY and FYNNEI. This CDR3 contains 15 residues. The V end was cut by 4 bases, the J end by 3 bases, with 12 bases between. Here the CDR3 reads CASSAGEGANEKLFF. The CDR3 DNA is TGTGCCAGCAGTGCCGGGGAGGGAGCTAATGAAAAACTGTTTTTT. The variable domain in full, completed from reference TRBV2 and TRBJ1-4, reads EPEVTQTPSHQVTQMGQEVILRCVPISNHLYFYWYRQILGQKVEFLVSFYNNEISEKSEIFDDQFSVERPDGSNFTLKIRSTKLEDSAMYFCASSAGEGANEKLFFGSGTQLSVL.

This chain uses TRBV28 with TRBJ2-7; 8 nucleotides line up with TRBD2. There are 16 residues in the CDR3. V lost 5 bases to trimming and J lost 0 bases; unmatched junction nucleotides: 9. Germline lookup yields CDR1 MDHEN and CDR2 SYDVKM. CDR3 residues: CASSHGRDSLSYEQYF. The CDR3 nucleotides read TGTGCCAGCAGTCACGGGAGGGACTCCCTCTCCTACGAGCAGTACTTC.

This chain connects TRBV6-5 to TRBJ2-5, with TRBD1 identical over 8 bases. The V segment lost 3 bases and the J segment 0 bases; nucleotides outside the gene matches: 6. The V gene's germline CDR1 is MNHEY and CDR2 SVGAGI. The CDR3 contains 16 residues. CDR3 sequence reads: CASSYTGQDYQETQYF. DNA for the CDR3: TGTGCCAGCAGTTATACGGGACAGGATTACCAAGAGACCCAGTACTTC.

CDR3 region: CASGEGLQPQHF. CDR3 nucleotide sequence: TGTGCCAGCGGCGAAGGCTTGCAGCCCCAGCATTTT. This chain links TRBV28 with TRBJ1-5; D is undetermined. V dropped 8 bases and J dropped 7 bases, with 12 bases sitting between them. Germline V gene lookup returns CDR1 MDHEN and CDR2 SYDVKM. The CDR3 runs to 12 residues.

About this clone: This may arise from a read error, as a much more abundant clone is one base away. The chain joins TRBV5-6 to TRBJ1-1; D uncertain. CDR3 size: 13 residues. V was trimmed by 4 bases and J by 1 base, leaving 8 bases between them. Looked up from germline, CDR1 is SGHDT and CDR2 is YYEEEE. CDR3 bases: TGTGCCAGCAGCGTGTGGGGGAACACTGAAGCTTTCTTT. It specifies CASSVWGNTEAFF.